Given below is one TCR beta chain in context. Clones were sequenced by immunoSEQ multiplex PCR, and TCRdb holds only the in-frame ones, with some missing. The table records about 82,000 clones, about nine tenths of them present only once. This sample stems from a study of technical replicates of blood from several donors. Trimming cost V 5 bases and J 1 base, with 15 bases left between them. The CDR3 covers 16 residues. CDR1 and CDR2 (germline): SEHNR, FQNEAQ (reference sequence). This chain links TRBV7-9 with TRBJ1-5, with D unclear. Material for sequencing was T cells isolated from PBMCs. The clonotype comes from a human donor in good health. In nucleotides, the CDR3 is TGTGCCAGCAGCGCGCTGGGAGAGTTAAGCAATCAGCCCCAGCATTTT. Its translation is CASSALGELSNQPQHF. The complete variable domain, with remaining parts taken from reference TRBV7-9 and TRBJ1-5, reads DTGVSQNPRHKITKRGQNVTFRCDPISEHNRLYWYRQTLGQGPEFLTYFQNEAQLEKSRLLSDRFSAERPKGSFSTLEIQRTEQGDSAMYLCASSALGELSNQPQHFGDGTRLSIL.